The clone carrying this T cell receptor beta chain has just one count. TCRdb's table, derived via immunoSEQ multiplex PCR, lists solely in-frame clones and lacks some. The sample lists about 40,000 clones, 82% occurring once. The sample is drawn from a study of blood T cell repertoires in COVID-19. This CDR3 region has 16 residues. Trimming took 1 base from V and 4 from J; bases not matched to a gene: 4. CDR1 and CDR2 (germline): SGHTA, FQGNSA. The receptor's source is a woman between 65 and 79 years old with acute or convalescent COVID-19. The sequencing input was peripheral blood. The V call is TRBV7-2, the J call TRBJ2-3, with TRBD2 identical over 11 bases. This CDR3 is CASSLDLAGGSDTQYF. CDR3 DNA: TGTGCCAGCAGCTTAGACCTAGCGGGAGGTTCAGATACGCAGTATTTT.